The 22 T cell receptor beta chains presented below share a single source sample, sequenced in a study of OX40 agonist ivuxolimab in advanced cancers. Sequencing used immunoSEQ multiplex PCR; TCRdb keeps in-frame clones, though not all of them. Seen here are tens of thousands of clones, 80% to 90% observed once, and the top ten hold around 0.9%. The material sequenced was CD4+ or CD8+ T cells sorted from blood, taken in a trial of the OX40 agonist ivuxolimab. These receptors were obtained from an adult with an advanced solid tumor such as melanoma, head and neck, liver or kidney cancer.

In its sample, this clone was seen once. The chain uses TRBV4-2 and TRBJ1-1, with D tentatively TRBD1 (5 bases). The CDR3 has 14 residues. Trimming took 0 bases from V and 6 from J, leaving 11 bases between them. Germline V gives CDR1 LGHNA, CDR2 YNFKEQ. The CDR3 DNA reads TGTGCCAGCAGCCAAGAAAGGGGCGCTTCTGAAGCTTTCTTT. It translates to CASSQERGASEAFF.

The rearrangement links TRBV18 to TRBJ2-7, with a possible D match to TRBD2 (5 bases). Trimming cost V 1 base and J 6 bases, with 10 bases left between them. Germline-derived CDR1 and CDR2 are KGHSH and LQKENI. CDR3 length: 13 residues. The chain's CDR3 is CASSPQGGLEQYF. CDR3 nucleotides: TGTGCCAGCTCACCACAAGGAGGCCTCGAGCAGTACTTC.

The V call is TRBV18, the J call TRBJ2-3; D remains ambiguous. Germline V gene data show CDR1 as KGHSH and CDR2 as LQKENI. The length of the CDR3 is 12 residues. V was pared by 2 bases and J by 2 bases, with 2 bases between. The CDR3 is CASSPTTDTQYF. CDR3 DNA: TGTGCCAGCTCACCAACCACAGATACGCAGTATTTT.

The rearrangement uses TRBV2 and TRBJ2-5; 8 bases match TRBD1. With 6 bases clipped from V and 9 bases from J, the junction kept 12 bases outside the gene matches. Per the germline V gene, CDR1 is SNHLY and CDR2 is FYNNEI. The CDR3 sequence is 14 residues long. The CDR3 region is CASSPGDRLWAQYF. The CDR3 region has the DNA TGTGCCAGCAGCCCAGGGGACAGGCTGTGGGCCCAGTACTTC. The full variable domain, rest sourced from reference TRBV2 and TRBJ2-5, is EPEVTQTPSHQVTQMGQEVILRCVPISNHLYFYWYRQILGQKVEFLVSFYNNEISEKSEIFDDQFSVERPDGSNFTLKIRSTKLEDSAMYFCASSPGDRLWAQYFGPGTRLLVL.

The chain has TRBV7-9 and TRBJ2-5, with 7 nucleotides matching TRBD1. Germline V gene lookup returns CDR1 SEHNR and CDR2 FQNEAQ (reference sequence). This CDR3 comprises 14 residues. V lost 5 bases to trimming and J lost 5 bases; unmatched junction nucleotides: 8. The CDR3 DNA follows: TGTGCCAGCAGCAAGGGGGCGTTAACCGAGACCCAGTACTTC. Amino acids: CASSKGALTETQYF.

The CDR3 sequence is CASSIRGGQPQHF. CDR3 DNA: TGTGCCAGCAGTATTAGGGGGGGACAGCCCCAGCATTTT. The rearrangement joins TRBV28 to TRBJ1-5, with a tentative D call TRBD1 (6 bases). Trimming cost V 5 bases and J 7 bases, with 12 bases left between them. Germline V gene data show CDR1 as MDHEN and CDR2 as SYDVKM. This CDR3 is built from 13 residues.

The chain couples TRBV4-1 to TRBJ2-7; 11 bases align to TRBD2. V lost 1 base to trimming and J lost 3 bases; unmatched junction nucleotides: 8. The CDR3 loop spans 17 amino acids. CDR1 is MGHRA and CDR2 is YSYEKL in the germline V gene. The CDR3 here is CASSQASLAGVFYEQYF. The CDR3, as DNA: TGCGCCAGCAGCCAAGCGTCACTAGCGGGGGTCTTCTACGAGCAGTACTTC.

There are a few counts of this clone. The chain employs TRBV5-4 and TRBJ2-2; possibly TRBD2 for D (6 bases). V was shortened by 7 bases and J by 1 base, with 14 bases between the two germline ends. This CDR3 has 15 amino acids. The germline gives CDR1 SGHNT, CDR2 YYREEE (reference sequence). The CDR3 DNA reads as TGTGCCAGCGCGCGAGATAGCGGGAACACCGGGGAGCTGTTTTTT. Translating gives CASARDSGNTGELFF.

This clone was seen only a few times. The chain has TRBV6-6 and TRBJ1-1; TRBD1 matches 9 bases. The germline V gene encodes CDR1 MNHNY and CDR2 SVGAGI (reference sequence). V was clipped by 5 bases and J by 7 bases; unmatched bases: 5. This CDR3 has 13 amino acids. This chain's CDR3 is CASSRDREIEAFF. The DNA of the CDR3 is TGTGCCAGCAGTCGGGACAGGGAGATTGAAGCTTTCTTT.

The chain joins TRBV6-5 to TRBJ1-2, with 8 bases lining up with TRBD1. The germline V gene encodes CDR1 MNHEY and CDR2 SVGAGI. This CDR3 is built from 16 residues. J gave up 2 bases and V 0 bases, and 5 bases lay outside the gene matches. The CDR3 region is CASSYSSGTGNYGYTF. The CDR3 bases are TGTGCCAGCAGTTACTCTTCAGGGACAGGCAACTATGGCTACACCTTC.

The chain employs TRBV5-6 and TRBJ2-1, with D possibly matching TRBD2 (5 bases). The CDR3 has 19 residues. V shed 1 base and J shed 5 bases, with 25 bases lying between them. Germline CDR1 and CDR2: SGHDT and YYEEEE. CDR3 protein: CASSLLTYPFDRRDNEQFF. CDR3 DNA: TGTGCCAGCAGCTTGTTGACCTACCCCTTCGATCGGCGGGACAATGAGCAGTTCTTC.

The genes are TRBV5-1 and TRBJ1-1; D gene uncertain. The V end was cut by 0 bases, the J end by 5 bases, with 14 bases between. Germline V gene lookup returns CDR1 SGHRS and CDR2 YFSETQ. The CDR3 loop spans 15 amino acids. This CDR3 reads CASSLAIAGGTEAFF. The CDR3 coding sequence is TGCGCCAGCAGCTTGGCCATCGCGGGAGGGACTGAAGCTTTCTTT.

V is TRBV6-5 and J is TRBJ2-1; tentative D call: TRBD2 (5 bases). The ends were cut back, 3 bases at V and 8 bases at J, with 14 bases in the middle. Per the germline V gene, CDR1 is MNHEY and CDR2 is SVGAGI. This CDR3 comprises 14 residues. CDR3 DNA: TGTGCCAGCAGTTATAGGAATAGCGTGGATGAGCAGTTCTTC. This sequence encodes CASSYRNSVDEQFF.

The rearrangement uses TRBV28 and TRBJ1-2, with D unclear. V lost 3 bases to trimming and J lost 4 bases, with 12 bases between them. Germline lookup yields CDR1 MDHEN and CDR2 SYDVKM. The CDR3 contains 14 residues. This CDR3 is CASSFRAVGYGYTF. The CDR3 DNA sequence: TGTGCCAGCAGTTTCCGGGCTGTGGGCTATGGCTACACCTTC.

This clone was seen just once. V gene TRBV6-1 combines with J gene TRBJ2-1, with D perhaps TRBD1 (5 bases). Germline CDR1 is MNHNS and CDR2 is SASEGT. V dropped 4 bases and J dropped 4 bases, with 14 bases sitting between them. The CDR3 length is 15 residues. As DNA, the CDR3 is TGTGCCAGCAGTGTTGGCCAGGGAATTTACAATGAGCAGTTCTTC. Encoded protein: CASSVGQGIYNEQFF.

The chain has TRBV6-1 and TRBJ2-7, with D tentatively TRBD1 or TRBD2 (5 bases each). V was shortened by 7 bases and J by 4 bases, with 14 bases between the two germline ends. Germline CDR1 reads MNHNS; CDR2 reads SASEGT. The CDR3 covers 13 residues. The CDR3 sequence is CASTRDGPYEQYF. In DNA, the CDR3 is TGTGCCAGCACTAGGGACGGTCCTTACGAGCAGTACTTC.

The chain combines TRBV6-5 with TRBJ2-7; D unresolved. V shed 4 bases and J shed 3 bases, with 7 bases lying between them. Germline V gene sequence: CDR1 MNHEY, CDR2 SVGAGI. The CDR3 spans 12 residues. CDR3 nucleotides: TGTGCCAGCAGTTCCCTACTCTACGAGCAGTACTTC. This sequence encodes CASSSLLYEQYF.

This clone has only a few counts. The gene calls are TRBV18 and TRBJ2-1; 9 positions agree with TRBD2. Trimming removed 4 bases from V and 3 bases from J; junction bases left unmatched: 4. The CDR3 is made up of 15 amino acids. CDR1 and CDR2 (germline): KGHSH, LQKENI. The CDR3 DNA is TGTGCCAGCTCACGCGGGGGGGCCTACTACAATGAGCAGTTCTTC. Protein sequence: CASSRGGAYYNEQFF.

The chain carries TRBV18 and TRBJ2-3, with 7 positions matching TRBD1. The V segment lost 3 bases and the J segment 0 bases; nucleotides outside the gene matches: 3. CDR1 is KGHSH and CDR2 is LQKENI in the germline V gene. The CDR3 sequence is 15 residues long. CDR3 sequence: CASSPSTGSTDTQYF. CDR3 coding DNA: TGTGCCAGCTCACCCTCGACAGGGAGCACAGATACGCAGTATTTT.

This chain links TRBV20-1 with TRBJ1-6, with D hard to call. In germline, CDR1 is DFQATT, CDR2 SNEGSKA (reference sequence). V was trimmed by 3 bases and J by 13 bases, leaving 10 bases between them. The CDR3 sequence is 11 residues long. CDR3 residues: CSASSGSPLHF. The CDR3 coding sequence is TGCAGTGCTAGCAGTGGTAGTCCCCTCCACTTT.

The rearrangement uses TRBV28 and TRBJ1-2; 8 positions match TRBD1. CDR3 size: 14 residues. Trimming removed 3 bases from V and 4 bases from J; junction bases left unmatched: 4. Germline V CDR1 and CDR2: MDHEN, SYDVKM. The CDR3 bases are TGTGCCAGCAGTTTGTCAGGGGGCACCTATGGCTACACCTTC. This codes for CASSLSGGTYGYTF.

The chain is built from TRBV6-5 and TRBJ1-1; a possible D gene is TRBD1 (6 bases). The ends were cut back, 5 bases at V and 3 bases at J, with 16 bases in the middle. Germline CDR1 is MNHEY and CDR2 is SVGAGI. The CDR3 has 15 residues. CDR3 loop: CASSLRRGRDTEAFF. As DNA, the CDR3 is TGTGCCAGCAGTCTCCGACGGGGGCGTGACACTGAAGCTTTCTTT.